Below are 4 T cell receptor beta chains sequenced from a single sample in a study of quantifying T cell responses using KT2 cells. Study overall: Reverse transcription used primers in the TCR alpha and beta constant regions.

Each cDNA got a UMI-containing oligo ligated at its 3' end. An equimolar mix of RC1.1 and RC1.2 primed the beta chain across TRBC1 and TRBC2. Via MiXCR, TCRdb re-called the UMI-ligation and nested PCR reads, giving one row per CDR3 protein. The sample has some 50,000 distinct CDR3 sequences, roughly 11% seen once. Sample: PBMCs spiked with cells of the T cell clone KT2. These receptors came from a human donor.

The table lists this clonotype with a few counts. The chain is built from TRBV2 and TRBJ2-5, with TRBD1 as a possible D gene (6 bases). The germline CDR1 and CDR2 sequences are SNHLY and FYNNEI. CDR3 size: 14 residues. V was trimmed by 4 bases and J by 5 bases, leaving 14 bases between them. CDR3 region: CASSVQGISETQYF. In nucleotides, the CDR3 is TGTGCCAGCAGTGTTCAGGGGATAAGTGAGACCCAGTACTTC.

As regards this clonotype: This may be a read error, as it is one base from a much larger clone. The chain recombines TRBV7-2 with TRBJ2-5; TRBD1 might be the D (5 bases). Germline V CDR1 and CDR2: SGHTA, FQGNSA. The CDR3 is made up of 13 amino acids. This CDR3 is CVSSPDRGETQYF. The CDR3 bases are TGTGTCAGCAGCCCCGACAGAGGAGAGACCCAGTACTTC.

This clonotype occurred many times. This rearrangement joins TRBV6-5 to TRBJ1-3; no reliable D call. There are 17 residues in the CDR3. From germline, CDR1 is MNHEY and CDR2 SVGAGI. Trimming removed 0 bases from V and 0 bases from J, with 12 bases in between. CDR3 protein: CASSYSSSLNSGNTIYF. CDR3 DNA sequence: TGTGCCAGCAGTTACTCGAGCAGTCTTAACTCTGGAAACACCATATATTTT.

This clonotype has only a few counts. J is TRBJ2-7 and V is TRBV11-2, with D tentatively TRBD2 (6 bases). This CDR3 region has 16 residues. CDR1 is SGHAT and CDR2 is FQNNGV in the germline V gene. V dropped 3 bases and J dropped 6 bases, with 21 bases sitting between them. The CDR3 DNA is TGTGCCAGCAGCTTTGGGGGGAGCGGTCCTATAAGCGAGCAGTACTTC. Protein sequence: CASSFGGSGPISEQYF.